These 15 T cell receptor beta chains were sequenced from one sample in a study of T cells in Graves' hyperthyroidism and ophthalmopathy. The investigators amplified TCR beta CDR3 regions from RNA transcripts. TCR CDR3 regions were first amplified by RT-PCR with HTBI primers. One entry per CDR3 protein results from TCRdb running MiXCR on the multiplex PCR reads. The data contain 490,000 or so distinct CDR3 sequences, 46% of them singletons. The source material was peripheral blood or thyroid tissue (not recorded which). The receptor set was obtained from an adult woman with Graves' disease, either hyperthyroidism or ophthalmopathy (not recorded which).

This sequence joins TRBV12-3 or TRBV12-4 and TRBJ2-5; tentatively, D is TRBD1 or TRBD2 (5 bases each). CDR3 length: 14 amino acids. Trimming left V 5 bases short and J 5 bases short, with 15 bases between. The CDR3 DNA reads as TGTGCCAGCAGTGAAGTGAGAGGGGAGGAGACCCAGTACTTC. It specifies CASSEVRGEETQYF.

This clonotype was detected a few times. The rearrangement uses TRBV6-2 or TRBV6-3 and TRBJ1-2; D is unresolved. This CDR3 spans 12 amino acids. Germline V gene data show CDR1 as MNHEY and CDR2 as SVGEGT. Trimming shortened V by 2 bases and J by 7 bases, and 8 bases separated the two germline ends. The CDR3 nucleotides read TGTGCCAGCAGTTACGACCTCGGTGGCTACACCTTC. Translation: CASSYDLGGYTF.

The rearrangement joins TRBV7-8 to TRBJ2-1; possible D gene TRBD2, 5 bases. This CDR3 is 16 amino acids long. Trimming left V 2 bases short and J 0 bases short, with 11 bases between. Germline CDR1 is SGHVS and CDR2 is FQNEAQ. CDR3 protein: CASSLLAQSSYNEQFF. For the CDR3, the DNA is TGTGCCAGCAGCTTACTAGCACAGAGCTCCTACAATGAGCAGTTCTTC.

The chain uses TRBV10-3 and TRBJ1-1; 7 bases are a match to TRBD1. This CDR3 has 15 residues. Looked up from germline, CDR1 is ENHRY and CDR2 is SYGVKD. V dropped 2 bases and J dropped 5; count of bases not matched to a gene: 8. The CDR3 nucleotides are TGTGCCATCAGTGAGAGCGCAGGGGGGCAAACTGAAGCTTTCTTT. Its protein is CAISESAGGQTEAFF.

V is TRBV12-3 or TRBV12-4 and J is TRBJ2-7; no definite D call. V lost 3 bases, J lost 8 bases, and 8 bases lay in between. This CDR3 spans 11 amino acids. In DNA form, the CDR3 reads TGTGCCAGCAGTTTGACCGAGAAGCAGTACTTC. Amino acids: CASSLTEKQYF.

The genes are TRBV3-1 and TRBJ2-7, with 8 positions matching TRBD2. Germline CDR1 and CDR2: LGHDT and YNNKEL (reference sequence). The CDR3 contains 14 residues. The junction had 9 bases not matched to a gene; V was cut back by 5 bases and J by 6 bases. CDR3 amino acids: CASSDLAGSFEQYF. The CDR3 region has the DNA TGTGCCAGCAGCGATCTAGCGGGCAGCTTCGAGCAGTACTTC.

This clonotype was picked up many times. The genes are TRBV5-1 and TRBJ2-2; D gene ambiguous. Trimming took off 5 bases at V and 5 bases at J, with 16 bases between the two ends. The CDR3 loop spans 15 amino acids. The germline V gene has CDR1 SGHRS and CDR2 YFSETQ. CDR3 sequence (DNA): TGCGCCAGCAGACCCCTGGAAGGTGGAACCGGGGAGCTGTTTTTT. Its protein is CASRPLEGGTGELFF.

This clonotype was detected only a few times. V is TRBV9 and J is TRBJ2-3; D perhaps matches TRBD2 (5 bases). Trimming removed 2 bases from V and 6 bases from J, with 10 bases in between. Germline CDR1 and CDR2: SGDLS and YYNGEE. This CDR3 contains 13 residues. The CDR3 is CASSVGDGDTQYF. As DNA, the CDR3 is TGTGCCAGCAGCGTGGGAGACGGGGATACGCAGTATTTT.

The chain couples TRBV7-9 to TRBJ2-5, with 8 positions matching TRBD1. Trimming at V came to 4 bases and at J to 5 bases, leaving 12 bases not matched to a gene. The CDR3 spans 16 residues. Germline V CDR1 and CDR2: SEHNR, FQNEAQ (reference sequence). The CDR3 spells CASSSWTGNTGETQYF. The DNA of the CDR3 is TGTGCCAGCAGCTCTTGGACAGGGAACACCGGGGAGACCCAGTACTTC.

CDR3 DNA: TGTGCCAGCAGACGAGCGGACAGAGCTAATGAAAAACTGTTTTTT. This encodes CASRRADRANEKLFF. The V and J genes are TRBV12-3 or TRBV12-4 and TRBJ1-4, with D perhaps TRBD1 (6 bases). V dropped 6 bases and J dropped 3 bases, with 14 bases sitting between them. The CDR3 is made up of 15 amino acids.

The gene calls are TRBV10-3 and TRBJ2-2, with D tentatively TRBD2 (6 bases). The length of the CDR3 is 16 residues. CDR1 and CDR2 from the germline V gene are ENHRY and SYGVKD. V lost 4 bases and J 0 bases, leaving 12 bases between the germline ends. The CDR3 here is CAISGGVNANTGELFF. In nucleotides, the CDR3 is TGTGCCATCAGTGGGGGGGTTAATGCGAACACCGGGGAGCTGTTTTTT.

The V gene is TRBV7-9, the J gene TRBJ2-7, with D perhaps assigned TRBD1 or TRBD2 (6 bases each). CDR1 and CDR2 (germline): SEHNR, FQNEAQ (reference sequence). CDR3 size: 12 residues. V was cut by 6 bases and J by 5 bases, with 11 bases left in between. The CDR3: CASSKRGDEQYF. The CDR3 DNA follows: TGTGCCAGCAGTAAAAGGGGGGACGAGCAGTACTTC.

This clonotype was seen at least ten times. The J gene is TRBJ1-1, the V gene TRBV29-1, with no clear D. The CDR3 totals 13 residues. V was trimmed by 1 base and J by 2 bases, leaving 8 bases between them. Germline loops: CDR1 SQVTM, CDR2 ANQGSEA. The CDR3 protein is CSVEGFLNTEAFF. Written as DNA, the CDR3 is TGCAGCGTTGAAGGGTTCTTAAACACTGAAGCTTTCTTT.

The J gene is TRBJ2-7, the V gene TRBV29-1; 7 bases match TRBD2. The CDR3 covers 12 residues. The junction had 4 bases not matched to a gene; V was cut back by 5 bases and J by 3 bases. Germline V gene data show CDR1 as SQVTM and CDR2 as ANQGSEA. CDR3 in amino acids: CSVRGSVYEQYF. The DNA for the CDR3 is TGCAGCGTTCGCGGGAGCGTCTACGAGCAGTACTTC.

On this clonotype itself: The conserved closing phenylalanine or tryptophan is absent in this CDR3, likely reflecting a read error. It is unclear where the CDR3 begins or ends on the DNA, so no DNA is shown, and the CDR3 is as TCRdb lists it. The chain couples TRBV20-1 to TRBJ2-2; TRBD1 is taken as the D call from the table, unchecked against the DNA. Germline V CDR1 and CDR2: DFQATT, SNEGSKA (reference sequence). From its first to its last residue, the CDR3 has 15 amino acids. This chain's CDR3 is CSARDGQGEHRGAVV.